This T cell receptor (beta chain) is drawn from a study of cytomegalovirus exposure and HLA in healthy donors. The PCR employed 60 Vbeta primers together with 13 Jbeta primers. The table came from immunoSEQ multiplex PCR; TCRdb's copy has only in-frame clones and leaves some out. The data contain roughly 110,000 clones, 60% to 80% of them singletons. On this clone: The antigen is undetermined.

This CDR3 region has 14 residues. Per the germline V gene, CDR1 is SGHTA and CDR2 is FQGNSA. J lost 4 bases, V lost 4 bases, and 4 bases had no gene match. Findings of the study overall: Reportedly, diagnosis of cytomegalovirus status by the classifier showed high specificity and sensitivity.

The sequenced material came from PBMCs. The chain has TRBV7-2 and TRBJ2-7; 10 bases agree with TRBD2. The receptor was isolated from a female donor in good health and CMV-seronegative. The CDR3 bases are TGTGCCAGCAGCTGGCTAGCGGGAGAGTACGAGCAGTACTTC. It is translated as CASSWLAGEYEQYF.